One TCR beta chain is described in this entry. The CDR3 totals 14 residues. The V segment lost 6 bases and the J segment 3 bases; nucleotides outside the gene matches: 3. The germline V gene has CDR1 SGHVS and CDR2 FQNEAQ. In the source study's methods: Amplification with reference gene primers provided the estimates of nucleated cell counts. The table came from immunoSEQ multiplex PCR; TCRdb's copy has only in-frame clones and leaves some out. The V and J calls and clone size are taken from that table; D and trimming were inferred from the DNA. The sample holds roughly 150,000 clones, about 77% seen once. The data were obtained in a study of blood T cell repertoires in COVID-19. Across the study: Donors in the United States, Italy and Spain gave samples during acute or convalescent COVID-19. Sample material is recorded as cDNA or gDNA derived from T cells, B-cell-depleted T cells, or PBMCs.

V usage is TRBV7-8 and J usage is TRBJ2-5; 11 nucleotides align to TRBD2. This clonotype was obtained from a woman older than 75 with acute or convalescent COVID-19. The sample taken for sequencing was peripheral blood. The CDR3 spells CASRPTSGEETQYF. The CDR3 DNA follows: TGTGCCAGCAGGCCGACTAGCGGGGAAGAGACCCAGTACTTC.